Sequencing of this TCR beta chain was carried out in a study of cytomegalovirus exposure and HLA in healthy donors. Germline CDR1 GTSNPN, CDR2 SVGIG (reference sequence). V was clipped by 3 bases and J by 8 bases, with 13 bases between them. This CDR3 has 13 amino acids. Amplification used 60 Vbeta primers and 13 Jbeta primers. The protocol was immunoSEQ multiplex PCR, while the TCRdb copy is restricted to in-frame clones and leaves out a portion. In the table there are 50,000 to 60,000 clones, around 82% of which are singletons. This TCR was recovered from a female donor in good health and CMV-seronegative. The chain recombines TRBV30 with TRBJ1-4, with D possibly being TRBD1 (6 bases). Sequencing was performed on PBMCs. The CDR3 is CAWRGAGREKLFF. The CDR3 DNA follows: TGTGCCTGGAGGGGGGCGGGTCGGGAAAAACTGTTTTTT.